This T cell receptor beta chain was obtained from a study of CXCR3-negative and CXCR3-positive naive CD8 T cells (dated by TCRdb to the late 2010s). Study-level background: Roughly 130 million TRB reads were obtained in total, roughly 1.5 +/- 0.3 million reads per library. The diversity and physicochemical repertoire analyses included more than ten donors pooled from two independent experiments. Naive subsets from 5 or 6 donors and memory cells from 3 donors were included in the TRBV-TRBJ cluster analysis.

Each CD8+ T cell subset was flow-sorted in triplicate, and 250,000 to 350,000 cells per subset were placed directly into RLT lysis buffer. To keep memory contaminants out, a stringent definition of naive CD8+ T cells was applied: CD45RO-CCR7+CD27+CD95-. Peripheral blood mononuclear cells were isolated from buffy coats using standard density gradient centrifugation. Naive CXCR3-negative and CXCR3-positive CD8+ T cells were flow-sorted on a FACSAria III. Total RNA was extracted from sorted cells with an RNeasy Mini Kit. From a lookup of the germline V gene (reference sequence), CDR1 and CDR2 are SEHNR and FQNEAQ. Including the terminal cysteine and phenylalanine, the CDR3 comprises 14 residues. DNA is not recorded here. Concerning this clonotype: Its recognized antigen is unknown.

The sequencing machine was a NextSeq 550. The Human TCR Profiling Kit (MiLaboratory) was used to make UMI-labeled 5' RACE TRB cDNA libraries. cDNA synthesis used the entire amount of extracted RNA, and PCR amplification then used the entire amount of cDNA produced. Libraries were prepared in parallel using an identical number of PCR cycles. Per the source publication's procedure: With a minimum of two reads required per UMI, MIGEC and MiXCR pulled out about 50,000 +/- 10,000 unique UMI-labeled TRB cDNA molecules from each library. On average, each library contained about 40,000 +/- 10,000 functional in-frame TRB CDR3 nucleotide clonotypes without stop codons. After downsampling to 5000 UMI-labeled TRB molecules per sample, diversity metrics such as normalized Shannon-Wiener and Chao1 were calculated in VDJtools. VDJtools computed clonotype-size-weighted physicochemical properties of the central five CDR3 residues: interaction energy, strength, volume and Kidera factor 4. Reprocessed by TCRdb, the reads give a single entry per CDR3 protein sequence, without DNA. The V and J calls were determined by TCRdb, not by the authors. The record for this sample contains about 130,000 distinct CDR3 sequences. The top ten clonotypes cover 0.29% of the sample.

What the work shows at the level of the full study, not this receptor alone: TRB CDR3s from CXCR3-positive naive cells showed higher hydrophobicity (lower Kidera factor 4), lower energy, and higher strength and volume indices than CXCR3-negative naive cells. Freshly isolated PBMCs were used for most assays because CXCR3 expression went down partially after cryopreservation. Repertoire diversity was comparably high in both naive subsets but much lower in memory CD8+ T cells. TRBV-TRBJ usage was similar between naive CXCR3-negative and CXCR3-positive cells from the same donor, while memory cells showed distinct patterns. Because surface CD5, which has been linked to self-reactivity in mice, was comparable between naive subsets, TCR interaction strength was also inferred from TRB CDR3 physicochemical properties.

The sequencing input was naive CXCR3- CD8+ T cells from blood. In light of the paper, this sample's cell subset or site label describes: CD45RO-CCR7+CD27+CD95- naive CD8+ T cells lacking CXCR3 (TNR3-). The chain couples TRBV7-9 to TRBJ2-1; TCRdb proposes TRBD2, but this gene call is untestable without DNA. The TCR was taken from a human donor in good health. Some clones in this sample may be carry-over from other donors' samples. The CDR3 protein sequence reads: CASSSGLVGNEQFF.